This T cell receptor (beta chain) derives from a study of T cells in Graves' hyperthyroidism and ophthalmopathy. This CDR3 contains 16 residues. Germline CDR1 SGHTA, CDR2 FQGNSA. V lost 0 bases to trimming and J lost 4 bases; unmatched junction nucleotides: 8. Study outcomes and limitations: Also found in blood were most expanded thyroid clonotypes above 0.001.

Patients aged 18 to 65 had newly diagnosed hyperthyroidism lasting under 2 months. This clonotype appeared many times. What it recognizes is unknown. Researchers took RNA transcripts and amplified the TCR beta CDR3 regions from them. First-round RT-PCR targeting the TCR CDR3 was performed with the HTBI primer set. In TCRdb, the multiplex PCR reads were re-called with MiXCR into one record per CDR3 protein. The sample holds a few hundred thousand distinct CDR3 sequences; 13% are singletons and the top ten take less than 10%. This TCR derives from a young woman with Graves' hyperthyroidism. The V call is TRBV7-2, the J call TRBJ2-7, with 8 positions matching TRBD2. Material: blood. The CDR3 DNA reads as TGTGCCAGCAGCTTAGCGCTTAGCGGGAAACCTTACGAGCAGTACTTC. Translating it yields CASSLALSGKPYEQYF.